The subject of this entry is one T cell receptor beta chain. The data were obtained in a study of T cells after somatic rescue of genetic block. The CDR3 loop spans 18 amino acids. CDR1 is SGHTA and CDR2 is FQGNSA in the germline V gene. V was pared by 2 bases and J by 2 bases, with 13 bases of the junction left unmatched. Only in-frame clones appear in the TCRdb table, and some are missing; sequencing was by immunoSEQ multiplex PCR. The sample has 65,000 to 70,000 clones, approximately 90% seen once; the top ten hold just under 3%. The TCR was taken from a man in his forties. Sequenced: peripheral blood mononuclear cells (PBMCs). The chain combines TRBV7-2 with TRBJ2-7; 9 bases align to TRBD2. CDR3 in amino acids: CASSLRESRTSVAYEQYF. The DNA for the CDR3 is TGTGCCAGCAGCTTAAGGGAGTCTCGGACTAGCGTCGCCTACGAGCAGTACTTC.